The sequence of this T cell receptor beta chain was determined in a study of blood T cells in healthy people across ages. Primers used in a second PCR of roughly 6 to 12 cycles were a sample-barcoded 5' primer and a J-beta primer mix. TCRdb re-derived calls from the 5' RACE reads in MiXCR, one entry per CDR3 protein. The sample consists of over 950,000 distinct CDR3 sequences, roughly 47% of them appearing once. This clonotype was observed a handful of times. V shed 4 bases, J shed 3 bases, and the junction held 15 bases outside the gene matches. The CDR3 extends over 17 amino acids. Looked up from germline, CDR1 is LNHDA and CDR2 is SQIVND (reference sequence).

This sequence joins TRBV19 and TRBJ2-7, with 7 bases matching TRBD1. Sequencing was carried out using blood. The receptor's source is a woman aged 55-69 years in good health. This CDR3 reads CASSKVIDREQNYEQYF. CDR3 nucleotides: TGTGCCAGTAGTAAAGTCATCGACAGGGAACAAAACTACGAGCAGTACTTC.